Below are 18 T cell receptor beta chains sequenced from a single sample in a study of T cells in Graves' hyperthyroidism and ophthalmopathy. Researchers amplified the TCR beta CDR3 regions from RNA transcripts. HTBI primers were employed in a first-round RT-PCR of the TCR CDR3. TCRdb independently ran MiXCR on the multiplex PCR reads; one entry per CDR3 protein. Among tens of thousands of distinct CDR3 sequences listed, roughly 50% were seen once. Specimen: blood. These receptors were collected from a woman aged 55-69 years with Graves' ophthalmopathy.

On this clonotype: At one boundary the junction diverges from the germline segment, which might be a read error. V gene TRBV7-9 combines with J gene TRBJ2-1; D gene ambiguous. This CDR3 spans 12 amino acids. Per the germline V gene, CDR1 is SEHNR and CDR2 is FQNEAQ (reference sequence). The CDR3 is CASRRGVREQSF. CDR3 nucleotide sequence: TGTGCCAGCAGACGTGGGGTCCGCGAGCAGTCCTTC.

This chain uses TRBV20-1 with TRBJ1-5; D unclear. Trimming stripped 3 bases from V and 4 bases from J, with 7 bases between. The CDR3 loop spans 12 amino acids. Per germline, CDR1 DFQATT and CDR2 SNEGSKA (reference sequence). The CDR3 nucleotides are TGCAGTGCTAGTGCCCCAAATCAGCCCCAGCATTTT. Protein product: CSASAPNQPQHF.

Many counts were recorded for this clonotype. V gene TRBV27 combines with J gene TRBJ1-3, with D maybe TRBD1 (6 bases). The CDR3 has 13 amino acids. Germline loops: CDR1 MNHEY, CDR2 SMNVEV (reference sequence). V lost 4 bases, J lost 8 bases, and 12 bases lay in between. The CDR3, as DNA: TGTGCCAGCAGTTCCCAGGGGTCAGACACCATATATTTT. Residues: CASSSQGSDTIYF.

There are many counts of this clonotype. The gene calls are TRBV7-3 and TRBJ2-1; 9 bases map to TRBD1. The junction had 13 bases not matched to a gene; V was cut back by 5 bases and J by 8 bases. The CDR3 sequence is 16 residues long. Germline CDR1 and CDR2: SGHTA and FQGTGA. The CDR3, as DNA: TGTGCCAGCAGCCGGGGAGGTGGGACAGGGATGGATGAGCAGTTCTTC. Its protein is CASSRGGGTGMDEQFF.

A word on this clonotype: Relative to the germline gene, one junction end is altered; a read error may explain this. J is TRBJ2-5 and V is TRBV7-7, with 11 positions matching TRBD2. Matching the DNA end better, TRBJ2-7 makes the J call doubtful. Germline CDR1 SSHAT, CDR2 FNYEAQ (reference sequence). The CDR3 is made up of 17 amino acids. Here the CDR3 DNA reads TGTGCTAGCAGCTCTAGGTCTAGCGGGAGGAGTACCTACGAGCAGTACTTC. It encodes CASSSRSSGRSTYEQYF.

This clonotype has a count of ten or more. CDR3 DNA sequence: TGTGCCAGCAGTCGAGGGACAGACAGCTCCCCCTCCTACGAGCAGTACTTC. The encoded protein is CASSRGTDSSPSYEQYF. This rearrangement joins TRBV6-6 to TRBJ2-7, with 7 bases lining up with TRBD1. The germline CDR1 and CDR2 sequences are MNHNY and SVGAGI (reference sequence). The CDR3 extends over 17 amino acids. Trimming took 5 bases from V and 0 from J; bases not matched to a gene: 13.

This chain uses TRBV7-2 with TRBJ1-1; D gene ambiguous. V was trimmed by 5 bases and J by 4 bases, leaving 17 bases between them. The CDR3 extends over 15 amino acids. Germline V gives CDR1 SGHTA, CDR2 FQGNSA. In DNA, the CDR3 is TGTGCCAGCAGCAAGAAAACCGGGGAGGGCACTGAAGCTTTCTTT. It specifies CASSKKTGEGTEAFF.

The chain has TRBV24-1 and TRBJ2-1; D is uncertain. Deletions cut 7 bases from V and 5 bases from J, with 8 bases between. From germline, CDR1 is KGHDR and CDR2 SFDVKD. This CDR3 comprises 12 residues. DNA of the CDR3: TGTGCCACCAGGTCCACCCACAATGAGCAGTTCTTC. As protein: CATRSTHNEQFF.

Turning to this clonotype: A much larger clone lies one base from this, so it may be a read error. The rearrangement joins TRBV11-2 to TRBJ1-2; 12 positions agree with TRBD1. The germline V gene encodes CDR1 SGHAT and CDR2 FQNNGV. CDR3 length: 14 residues. In DNA form, the CDR3 reads TGTGTCTGGTCAGGGACAGGGGGCGCCGGTGGCTACACCTTC. The encoded protein is CVWSGTGGAGGYTF.

This clonotype occurred a few times. The gene calls are TRBV19 and TRBJ1-1; D call uncertain. Trimming took 5 bases from V and 5 from J, leaving 9 bases between them. Germline V gene lookup returns CDR1 LNHDA and CDR2 SQIVND (reference sequence). There are 12 residues in the CDR3. The CDR3, as DNA: TGTGCCAGTAGTTTTCGGGGTACTGAAGCTTTCTTT. As protein: CASSFRGTEAFF.

Ten or more counts support this clonotype. V gene TRBV14 combines with J gene TRBJ2-2; TRBD1 matches at 7 bases. This CDR3 comprises 17 residues. Germline CDR1 reads SGHDN; CDR2 reads FVKESK. Trimming at V came to 0 bases and at J to 6 bases, leaving 10 bases not matched to a gene. CDR3 residues: CASSQDPQTGWAGELFF. The CDR3 DNA is TGTGCCAGCAGCCAAGACCCCCAGACAGGGTGGGCCGGGGAGCTGTTTTTT.

The chain links TRBV25-1 to TRBJ2-7; the match to TRBD2 covers 13 bases. V shed 3 bases and J 6 bases; nucleotides not matched to a gene: 8. CDR1 is MGHDK, CDR2 SYGVNS, per germline. This CDR3 has 16 residues. As DNA, the CDR3 is TGTGCCAGCAGTGAGCTCGGACTAGCGGGAGAAGGCGAGCAGTACTTC. Translating it yields CASSELGLAGEGEQYF.

This clonotype has ten or more counts. V usage is TRBV5-8 and J usage is TRBJ1-6, with 8 bases lining up with TRBD1. The CDR3 spans 17 residues. Unmatched junction bases numbered 11, after V lost 4 bases and J lost 5 bases. Per the germline V gene, CDR1 is SGHTS and CDR2 is YDEGEE. CDR3 in DNA: TGTGCCAGCAGCCGAGGCCACAGGGGGTTTGATAATTCACCCCTCCACTTT. As protein: CASSRGHRGFDNSPLHF.

Ten or more counts support this clonotype. The J gene is TRBJ1-4, the V gene TRBV12-3 or TRBV12-4; D gene ambiguous. The length of the CDR3 is 14 residues. The germline V and J ends were trimmed by 1 base and 7 bases, with 10 bases remaining between them. In DNA form, the CDR3 reads TGTGCCAGCAGTTTAGAAGGGATGAGTGAAAAACTGTTTTTT. Protein product: CASSLEGMSEKLFF.

The rearrangement links TRBV19 to TRBJ1-5, with D unclear. The CDR3 covers 14 residues. Trimming left V 4 bases short and J 4 bases short, with 11 bases between. Germline V gives CDR1 LNHDA, CDR2 SQIVND (reference sequence). CDR3: CASSTNGDNQPQHF. CDR3 coding DNA: TGTGCCAGTAGTACTAATGGTGATAATCAGCCCCAGCATTTT.

This clonotype has ten or more counts. The chain joins TRBV6-1 to TRBJ2-3, with TRBD1 identical over 8 bases. The germline V gene encodes CDR1 MNHNS and CDR2 SASEGT. The CDR3 extends over 14 amino acids. With 6 bases clipped from V and 3 bases from J, the junction kept 5 bases outside the gene matches. The CDR3 spells CASRTGGWTDTQYF. The DNA for the CDR3 is TGTGCCAGCAGAACAGGGGGTTGGACAGATACGCAGTATTTT.

Many counts were recorded for this clonotype. The chain recombines TRBV4-1 with TRBJ1-6; 7 bases are a match to TRBD1. V trimming: 4 bases; J trimming: 8 bases; junction bases outside the gene matches: 8. Germline V gene data show CDR1 as MGHRA and CDR2 as YSYEKL. This CDR3 region has 15 residues. CDR3 protein: CASSRDRDGDSPLHF. The DNA for the CDR3 is TGCGCCAGCAGCCGCGACAGGGATGGGGATTCACCCCTCCACTTT.

V is TRBV2 and J is TRBJ2-5; tentatively, D is TRBD1 (5 bases). The CDR3 runs 15 residues. Trimming pared 4 bases from V and 4 bases from J, leaving 16 bases between. Germline CDR1 is SNHLY and CDR2 is FYNNEI. The CDR3 sequence is CASSGGRSTSETQYF. CDR3 nucleotides: TGTGCCAGCAGTGGGGGCAGGTCCACATCAGAGACCCAGTACTTC.